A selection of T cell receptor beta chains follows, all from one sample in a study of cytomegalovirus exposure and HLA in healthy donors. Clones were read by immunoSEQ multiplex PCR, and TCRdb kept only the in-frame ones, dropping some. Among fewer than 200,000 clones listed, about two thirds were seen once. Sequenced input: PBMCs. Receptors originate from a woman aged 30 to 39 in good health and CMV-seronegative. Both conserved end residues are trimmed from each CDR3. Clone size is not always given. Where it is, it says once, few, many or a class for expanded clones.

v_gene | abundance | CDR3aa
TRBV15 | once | ATRASITYEQY
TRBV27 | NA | ASSHTREPQH
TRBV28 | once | ASSLGGQQPQH
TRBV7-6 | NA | ASSLEAFSTTYYEQY
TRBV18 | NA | ASSPTLAEDTQY
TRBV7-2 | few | ASRARPTGAEAF
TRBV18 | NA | ASSPGVGLPGDEQY
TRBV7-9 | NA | STHRLAGSSSYNEQF
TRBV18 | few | ASSKGQGREQY
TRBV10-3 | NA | AISESGLAGTGANVLT
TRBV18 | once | ASSTGDYGYT
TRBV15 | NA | ATSTNRGRGQETQY
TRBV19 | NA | ASSRAGGTVNEQF